This TCR beta chain was captured in a study of beta chain features in type 1 diabetes. Isolated RNA was reverse transcribed in full, so expressed TCRB transcripts were sequenced. The table came from immunoSEQ multiplex PCR; TCRdb's copy has only in-frame clones and leaves some out. The sample gives 680,000 or so clones, around 15% of which show up once; 0.09% to 0.095% is in the top ten. CD4+ cells of the naive, central memory, regulatory and stem cell-like memory types were sorted via CD45RO/CCR7/CD25/CD127/CD95/CD27. The V gene lost 4 bases and the J gene lost 5 bases, with 17 bases spanning the gap. CDR3 length: 16 residues. Germline-derived CDR1 and CDR2 are MDHEN and SYDVKM.

The genes are TRBV28 and TRBJ2-2; D is perhaps TRBD1 (6 bases). The sample comprised naive CD4+ T cells from blood. The sequence came from a man aged 18-30 years in good health. The CDR3 nucleotides read TGTGCCAGCAGTTCAACAGGGAAGGGGGTTACCGGGGAGCTGTTTTTT. This translates into CASSSTGKGVTGELFF.